This entry lists 30 T cell receptor beta chains sequenced from one sample in a study of CD8+CD57+ T cells in acquired aplastic anemia. Genomic DNA acted as the template from which TCR beta VDJ combination and CDR3 sequence profiling were carried out. TCRdb itself ran the reads through MiXCR, one entry per CDR3 protein. The data hold a few hundred thousand distinct CDR3 sequences, with around 68% observed a single time. The source material was sorted CD4+, CD8+, or CD8+CD57+ T cells (not recorded which) from PBMCs. These receptors all come from a human donor in good health, serving as a control.

The V gene is TRBV7-9, the J gene TRBJ1-4, with TRBD1 matching 8 bases. This CDR3 contains 14 residues. The V and J ends lost 5 bases and 14 bases, in that order; junction bases with no gene match: 13. CDR1 SEHNR and CDR2 FQNEAQ come from the germline V gene (reference sequence). The CDR3 sequence: CASSPLGTGESLFF. The CDR3 bases are TGTGCCAGCAGCCCACTCGGGACAGGAGAAAGCCTGTTTTTT.

A remark on this clonotype: This may be a read error: a much more frequent sequence differs by one nucleotide. The chain joins TRBV30 to TRBJ1-4, with D perhaps TRBD1 (5 bases). The V end lost 7 bases, the J end lost 3 bases, and 18 bases lay between the germline ends. CDR1 is GTSNPN, CDR2 SVGIG, per germline (reference sequence). The CDR3 has 15 residues. The CDR3: CASTSQGRPNEKLFF. CDR3 coding DNA: TGTGCCTCTACTTCGCAGGGACGACCTAATGAAAAACTGTTTTTT.

This clonotype showed up just a few times. The missing conserved phenylalanine or tryptophan at the end of this CDR3 makes a read error likely. The chain is built from TRBV29-1 and TRBJ1-2; the match to TRBD1 covers 10 bases. Germline lookup yields CDR1 SQVTM and CDR2 ANQGSEA. The length of the CDR3 is 14 residues. With 0 bases clipped from V and 3 bases from J, the junction kept 1 base outside the gene matches. In DNA form, the CDR3 reads TGCAGCGTTGAAGAGGGACAGGGGTACTATGGCTACACCCTC. Protein product: CSVEEGQGYYGYTL.

The V call is TRBV29-1, the J call TRBJ2-3; 8 bases agree with TRBD2. V dropped 7 bases and J dropped 1; count of bases not matched to a gene: 7. CDR1 and CDR2 from the germline V gene are SQVTM and ANQGSEA. The CDR3 totals 14 residues. The CDR3 DNA is TGCAGCGCCAACCTGGGACTAGGCACAGATACGCAGTATTTT. This encodes CSANLGLGTDTQYF.

This clonotype was picked up one time. The chain uses TRBV25-1 and TRBJ2-7; D unresolved. CDR1 and CDR2 from the germline V gene are MGHDK and SYGVNS. The V end was cut by 4 bases, the J end by 3 bases, with 4 bases between. This CDR3 is 11 amino acids long. As DNA, the CDR3 is TGTGCCAGCAGTGGGTACTACGAGCAGTACTTC. This gives the protein CASSGYYEQYF.

This clonotype was found many times. The gene calls are TRBV30 and TRBJ1-6; a possible D gene is TRBD1 (5 bases). The V gene lost 8 bases and the J gene lost 7 bases, with 15 bases spanning the gap. Germline CDR1 is GTSNPN and CDR2 is SVGIG (reference sequence). This CDR3 spans 13 amino acids. In DNA, the CDR3 is TGTGCCGCAGGGAGAGAGGGGAATTCACCCCTCCACTTT. Residues: CAAGREGNSPLHF.

About this clonotype itself: Relative to the germline gene, one junction end is altered; a read error may explain this. The V gene is TRBV5-1, the J gene TRBJ1-4; possible D gene TRBD1, 5 bases. The V gene's germline CDR1 is SGHRS and CDR2 YFSETQ. The CDR3 runs to 12 residues. The CDR3 spells CATSREWEKLFF. Here the CDR3 DNA reads TGCGCCACCAGCAGGGAATGGGAAAAACTGTTTTTT.

There are many counts of this clonotype. The rearrangement links TRBV7-9 to TRBJ1-4; D remains ambiguous. CDR1 and CDR2 from the germline V gene are SEHNR and FQNEAQ (reference sequence). V lost 2 bases and J 5 bases, leaving 18 bases between the germline ends. This CDR3 region has 17 residues. The CDR3 region is CASSLSGALKANEKLFF. The CDR3 bases are TGTGCCAGCAGCTTATCCGGCGCATTGAAGGCCAATGAAAAACTGTTTTTT. Full variable domain (remainder filled in from reference TRBV7-9 and TRBJ1-4): DTGVSQNPRHKITKRGQNVTFRCDPISEHNRLYWYRQTLGQGPEFLTYFQNEAQLEKSRLLSDRFSAERPKGSFSTLEIQRTEQGDSAMYLCASSLSGALKANEKLFFGSGTQLSVL.

This chain connects TRBV7-6 to TRBJ2-3; TRBD1 matches at 9 bases. CDR1 is SGHVS and CDR2 is FNYEAQ in the germline V gene. This CDR3 is 15 amino acids long. J lost 4 bases, V lost 2 bases, and 4 bases had no gene match. The CDR3 nucleotides are TGTGCCAGCAGCTTAAACAGGGGGCGGTCAGATACGCAGTATTTT. Translated: CASSLNRGRSDTQYF.

The chain carries TRBV4-2 and TRBJ1-5; D is unclear. The CDR3 contains 15 residues. Germline assignment: CDR1 LGHNA and CDR2 YNFKEQ. V shed 5 bases and J shed 1 base, with 12 bases lying between them. CDR3 residues: CASSLAPVSNQPQHF. The CDR3 nucleotides read TGTGCCAGCAGCTTAGCTCCAGTGAGCAATCAGCCCCAGCATTTT.

The V and J genes are TRBV27 and TRBJ1-2; TRBD1 agrees at 9 bases. Germline V gives CDR1 MNHEY, CDR2 SMNVEV (reference sequence). The CDR3 has 14 amino acids. Losses at the gene ends were 5 bases for V and 12 bases for J; bases not matched to a gene: 13. The CDR3 DNA is TGTGCCAGCAGTGAAACCAACCGGGACAGGGTAGACACCTTC. Its translation: CASSETNRDRVDTF.

This clonotype was observed at least ten times. The chain joins TRBV4-3 to TRBJ2-6; the D gene is possibly TRBD2 (6 bases). Per the germline V gene, CDR1 is LGHNA and CDR2 is YSLEER. The CDR3 sequence is 16 residues long. The CDR3 reads CASSRDFNTGANVLTF. DNA for the CDR3: TGCGCGTCAAGCCGGGACTTTAATACAGGGGCCAACGTCCTGACTTTC.

The CDR3 DNA reads as TGTGCCAGCAGACTAGCGTCAGGAGCGGGGACCCAGTACTTC. Protein sequence: CASRLASGAGTQYF. The V and J genes are TRBV12-3 or TRBV12-4 and TRBJ2-5; the match to TRBD2 covers 7 bases. The CDR3 is 14 amino acids. V trimming: 6 bases; J trimming: 7 bases; junction bases outside the gene matches: 11.

This clonotype was detected ten times or more. V usage is TRBV7-2 and J usage is TRBJ2-1; 11 positions match TRBD2. V was clipped by 3 bases and J by 7 bases; unmatched bases: 5. The CDR3 loop spans 15 amino acids. The germline V gene has CDR1 SGHTA and CDR2 FQGNSA. Here the CDR3 reads CASSFLAGGRNEQFF. The DNA for the CDR3 is TGTGCCAGCAGCTTTCTAGCGGGGGGTCGAAATGAGCAGTTCTTC.

The chain is built from TRBV14 and TRBJ2-3; 9 nucleotides match TRBD2. The length of the CDR3 is 17 residues. Trimming at V came to 4 bases and at J to 3 bases, leaving 11 bases not matched to a gene. Germline-derived CDR1 and CDR2 are SGHDN and FVKESK. The CDR3 spells CASSPKDWRGGTDTQYF. The DNA of the CDR3 is TGTGCCAGCAGCCCTAAGGACTGGCGGGGGGGGACAGATACGCAGTATTTT.

As concerns this clonotype: Being one base from a much bigger clone, this may be a read error. The chain carries TRBV12-3 or TRBV12-4 and TRBJ2-1; TRBD1 aligns across 8 bases. V lost 3 bases, J lost 10 bases, and 2 bases stayed unmatched. This CDR3 is 12 amino acids long. CDR3 protein: CASSFRGLEQFF. The CDR3, as DNA: TGTGCCAGCAGTTTCAGGGGGCTGGAGCAGTTCTTC.

A remark on this clonotype: The junction does not match germline at one end; this may be a read error. This rearrangement joins TRBV7-9 to TRBJ1-2; possibly TRBD1 for D (6 bases). The CDR3 runs 13 residues. The V gene's germline CDR1 is SEHNR and CDR2 FQNEAQ (reference sequence). CDR3 sequence reads: CAISEEDRGGYTF. The CDR3 DNA is TGTGCCATCAGTGAGGAGGACCGCGGGGGCTACACCTTT.

There are a few counts of this clonotype. The rearrangement uses TRBV7-2 and TRBJ1-1; maybe TRBD1 (5 bases). Trimming removed 0 bases from V and 8 bases from J, with 13 bases in between. This CDR3 has 14 residues. From germline, CDR1 is SGHTA and CDR2 FQGNSA. In nucleotides, the CDR3 is TGTGCCAGCAGCTTAGCCGGGGGGAGGACAGAAGCTTTCTTT. Its protein product is CASSLAGGRTEAFF.

On this clonotype: One end of the junction varies from germline; a read error may be responsible. V gene TRBV7-3 combines with J gene TRBJ1-1, with unresolved D. This CDR3 comprises 16 residues. CDR1 is SGHTA and CDR2 is FQGTGA in the germline V gene. For the CDR3, the DNA is TGCGCTAGCAGCCGTACATTAGGACGGAACAACACTGCAGCTTTCTTT. This gives the protein CASSRTLGRNNTAAFF.

In this sample, this clonotype turned up many times. Compared with germline, one end of the junction differs, possibly owing to a read error. The rearrangement links TRBV4-3 to TRBJ2-7; possible D gene TRBD1, 7 bases. Germline V gene data show CDR1 as LGHNA and CDR2 as YSLEER. This CDR3 contains 14 residues. The CDR3 coding sequence is TGCGCCAGCAGCCAAGAACCTTCCGGGGGACAGTGGAACTTC. Protein sequence: CASSQEPSGGQWNF.

Comments on this clonotype: The CDR3 does not close with the conserved phenylalanine or tryptophan, likely indicating a read error. The chain uses TRBV20-1 and TRBJ1-1, with a possible D match to TRBD1 (6 bases). CDR3 length: 13 amino acids. Germline-derived CDR1 and CDR2 are DFQATT and SNEGSKA (reference sequence). V was clipped by 6 bases and J by 1 base, with 12 bases between them. CDR3 sequence: CSAEKQGNTEAFL. CDR3 nucleotides: TGCAGTGCGGAAAAACAGGGGAACACTGAAGCTTTCCTT.

This sequence joins TRBV12-3 or TRBV12-4 and TRBJ1-4, with D possibly TRBD1 on 5 matching bases. The V end lost 6 bases, the J end lost 7 bases, and 15 bases lay between the germline ends. The length of the CDR3 is 14 residues. Here the CDR3 DNA reads TGTGCCAGCAGAGTCGGGACCGACTCTGAAAAACTGTTTTTT. Residues: CASRVGTDSEKLFF.

Remarks on this clonotype: The CDR3 ends on some other residue instead of the conserved phenylalanine or tryptophan, so this is likely a read error. Because the CDR3's place on the DNA is in doubt, the DNA is left out and the CDR3 is given as listed by TCRdb. This chain uses TRBV7-8 with TRBJ1-5; the DNA was not used to check the table's D call, TRBD1. From germline, CDR1 is SGHVS and CDR2 FQNEAQ. Counting both end residues, the CDR3 totals 13 amino acids. CDR3: CAINMDRCRPQQL.

V usage is TRBV10-3 and J usage is TRBJ2-7; 7 bases match TRBD1. The V gene end was trimmed by 11 bases and the J gene end by 0 bases; junction bases not matched to a gene: 4. This CDR3 comprises 12 residues. The germline gives CDR1 ENHRY, CDR2 SYGVKD. CDR3 sequence: CAPRQGSYEQYF. The CDR3 bases are TGTGCCCCTCGACAGGGCTCCTACGAGCAGTACTTC.

The chain is built from TRBV20-1 and TRBJ1-2; the D gene is possibly TRBD1 (5 bases). The CDR3 totals 14 residues. Trimming took 1 base from V and 5 from J, leaving 14 bases between them. CDR1 and CDR2 (germline): DFQATT, SNEGSKA (reference sequence). The CDR3 here is CSARAEPDIYGYTF. The CDR3 bases are TGCAGTGCTAGAGCGGAACCGGACATTTATGGCTACACCTTC.

This clonotype occurred many times. CDR3 sequence (DNA): TGTGCCACCTCCGGGACAGCATACACAGATACGCAGTATTTT. The encoded protein is CATSGTAYTDTQYF. The genes are TRBV24-1 and TRBJ2-3; TRBD1 agrees at 7 bases. The CDR3 is 14 residues long. Germline values: CDR1 KGHDR, CDR2 SFDVKD. Trimming cost V 9 bases and J 2 bases; bases outside gene matches: 7.

The rearrangement links TRBV5-5 to TRBJ2-3, with 7 bases aligning to TRBD2. The germline V gene encodes CDR1 SGHKS and CDR2 YYEKEE (reference sequence). The CDR3 length is 15 residues. Germline trimming cut 0 bases from V and 5 bases from J; bases unmatched to any gene: 6. CDR3 amino acids: CASSLAGRGGDTQYF. The CDR3 nucleotides are TGTGCCAGCAGCTTGGCGGGCCGCGGGGGAGATACGCAGTATTTT. The variable domain in full, completed from reference TRBV5-5 and TRBJ2-3, reads DAGVTQSPTHLIKTRGQQVTLRCSPISGHKSVSWYQQVLGQGPQFIFQYYEKEERGRGNFPDRFSARQFPNYSSELNVNALLLGDSALYLCASSLAGRGGDTQYFGPGTRLTVL.

The chain employs TRBV20-1 and TRBJ1-6; D gene uncertain. Germline CDR1 is DFQATT and CDR2 is SNEGSKA (reference sequence). Trimming removed 0 bases from V and 6 bases from J, with 9 bases in between. The CDR3 covers 14 residues. The CDR3 DNA reads as TGCAGTGCTAGAGATTTCCGGGGTAATTCACCCCTCCACTTT. It codes for CSARDFRGNSPLHF.

The V and J genes are TRBV20-1 and TRBJ2-2; 9 nucleotides match TRBD2. The CDR3 loop spans 14 amino acids. Germline V lookup: CDR1 DFQATT, CDR2 SNEGSKA (reference sequence). CDR3 amino acids: CSYKRGEDTGELFF. DNA of the CDR3: TGCAGCTACAAGCGGGGGGAGGACACCGGGGAGCTGTTTTTT.

On this clonotype itself: The junction differs from germline at one of its ends, possibly a read error. CDR3 amino acids: CASSVAASSGVGAQYF. Written as DNA, the CDR3 is TGTGCCAGCAGCGTAGCCGCTTCGAGTGGGGTGGGGGCCCAGTACTTC. The chain recombines TRBV7-6 with TRBJ2-5; D possibly matches TRBD1 or TRBD2 (5 bases each). Looked up from germline, CDR1 is SGHVS and CDR2 is FNYEAQ. CDR3 length equals 16 residues.